This TCR beta chain is drawn from a study of blood T cell repertoires in COVID-19. Study-wide context: COVID-19 samples collected from the United States, Italy and Spain covered acute and convalescent phases. T cells, B-cell-depleted T cells, or PBMCs supplied cDNA or gDNA.

This CDR3 has 15 amino acids. J lost 2 bases, V lost 5 bases, and 4 bases had no gene match. Germline V gene data show CDR1 as LNHDA and CDR2 as SQIVND (reference sequence). The authors' processing: Amplifying reference gene primers gave estimates of nucleated cell counts. Clones were sequenced by immunoSEQ multiplex PCR, and TCRdb holds only the in-frame ones, with some missing. V, J and clone size are those of that table, while D and trimming were read from the DNA. The data contain about 150,000 clones, around 84% of them seen just once; the ten biggest clones take up under 2%. The sequence came from an elderly man with acute or convalescent COVID-19. The chain employs TRBV19 and TRBJ2-3; 10 positions agree with TRBD1. The sequencing input was peripheral blood. In DNA form, the CDR3 reads TGTGCCAGTAGTGCGGGACAGGGGTACACAGATACGCAGTATTTT. Its translation: CASSAGQGYTDTQYF.